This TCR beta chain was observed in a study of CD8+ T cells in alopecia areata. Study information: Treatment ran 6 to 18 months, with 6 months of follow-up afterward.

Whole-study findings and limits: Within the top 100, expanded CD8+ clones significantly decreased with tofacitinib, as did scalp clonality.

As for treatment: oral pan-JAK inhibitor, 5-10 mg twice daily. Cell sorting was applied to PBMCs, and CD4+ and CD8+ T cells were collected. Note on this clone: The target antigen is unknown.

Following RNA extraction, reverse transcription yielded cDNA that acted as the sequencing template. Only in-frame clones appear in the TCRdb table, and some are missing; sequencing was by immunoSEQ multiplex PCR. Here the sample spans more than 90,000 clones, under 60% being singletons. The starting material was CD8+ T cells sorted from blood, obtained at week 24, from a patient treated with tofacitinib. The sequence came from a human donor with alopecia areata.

CDR3 in DNA: TGTGCCAGCAGCATACTGACGGGAAACACTGAAGCTTTCTTT. Translation gives CASSILTGNTEAFF. The V call is TRBV7-6, the J call TRBJ1-1; D is unresolved. The CDR3 runs to 14 residues. Trimming cost V 5 bases and J 2 bases, with 12 bases left between them. The germline V gene encodes CDR1 SGHVS and CDR2 FNYEAQ.